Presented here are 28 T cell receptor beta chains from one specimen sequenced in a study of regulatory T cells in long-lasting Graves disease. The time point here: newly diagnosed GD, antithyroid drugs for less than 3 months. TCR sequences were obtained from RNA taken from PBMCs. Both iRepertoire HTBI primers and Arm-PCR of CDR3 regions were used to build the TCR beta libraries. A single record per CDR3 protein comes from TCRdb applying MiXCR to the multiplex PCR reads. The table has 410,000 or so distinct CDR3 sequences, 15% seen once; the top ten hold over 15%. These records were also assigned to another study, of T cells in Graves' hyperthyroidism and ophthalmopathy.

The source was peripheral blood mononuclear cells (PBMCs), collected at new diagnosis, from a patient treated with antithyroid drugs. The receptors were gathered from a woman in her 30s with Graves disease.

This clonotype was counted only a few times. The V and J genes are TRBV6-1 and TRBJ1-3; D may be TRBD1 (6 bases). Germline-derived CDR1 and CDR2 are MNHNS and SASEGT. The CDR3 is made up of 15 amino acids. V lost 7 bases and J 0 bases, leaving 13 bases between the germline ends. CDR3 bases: TGTGCCAGCACCGCAGGGGACAACTCTGGAAACACCATATATTTT. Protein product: CASTAGDNSGNTIYF.

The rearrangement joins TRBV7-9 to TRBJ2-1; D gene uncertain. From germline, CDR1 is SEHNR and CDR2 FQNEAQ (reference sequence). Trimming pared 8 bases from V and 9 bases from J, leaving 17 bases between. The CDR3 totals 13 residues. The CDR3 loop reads CASGSKPGGEQFF. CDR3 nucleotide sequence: TGTGCCAGCGGCTCTAAACCGGGTGGTGAGCAGTTCTTC. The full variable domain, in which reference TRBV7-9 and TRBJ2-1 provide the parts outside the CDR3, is DTGVSQNPRHKITKRGQNVTFRCDPISEHNRLYWYRQTLGQGPEFLTYFQNEAQLEKSRLLSDRFSAERPKGSFSTLEIQRTEQGDSAMYLCASGSKPGGEQFFGPGTRLTVL.

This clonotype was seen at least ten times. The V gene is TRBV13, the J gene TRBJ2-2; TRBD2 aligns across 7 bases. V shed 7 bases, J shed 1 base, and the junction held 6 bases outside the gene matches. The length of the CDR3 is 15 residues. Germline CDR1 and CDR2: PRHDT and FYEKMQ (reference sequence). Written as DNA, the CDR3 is TGTGCCAGCACCTTGGGAGGGTTGAACACCGGGGAGCTGTTTTTT. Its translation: CASTLGGLNTGELFF.

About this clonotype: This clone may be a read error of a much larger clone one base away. The CDR3 nucleotides read TGTACCAGCAAGGCGGGAGCACCCTACGAGCAGTACTTC. This sequence encodes CTSKAGAPYEQYF. V gene TRBV3-1 combines with J gene TRBJ2-7; 7 bases are a match to TRBD2. The V gene's germline CDR1 is LGHDT and CDR2 YNNKEL (reference sequence). This CDR3 is built from 13 residues.

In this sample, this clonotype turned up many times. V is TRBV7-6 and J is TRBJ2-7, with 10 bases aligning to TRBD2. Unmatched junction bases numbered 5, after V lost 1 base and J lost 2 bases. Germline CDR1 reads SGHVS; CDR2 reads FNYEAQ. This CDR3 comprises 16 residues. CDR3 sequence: CASSLGPAGGPYEQYF. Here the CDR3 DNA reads TGTGCCAGCAGCTTAGGTCCAGCGGGAGGGCCCTACGAGCAGTACTTC.

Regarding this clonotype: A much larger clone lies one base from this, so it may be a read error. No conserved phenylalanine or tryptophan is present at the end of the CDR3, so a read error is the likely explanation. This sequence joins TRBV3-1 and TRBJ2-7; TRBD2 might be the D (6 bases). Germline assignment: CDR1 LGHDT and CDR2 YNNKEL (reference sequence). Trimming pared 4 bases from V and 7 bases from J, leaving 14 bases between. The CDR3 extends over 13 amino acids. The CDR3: CASSPIIGREQYS. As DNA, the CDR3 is TGTGCCAGCAGCCCTATAATTGGGAGGGAGCAGTACTCC.

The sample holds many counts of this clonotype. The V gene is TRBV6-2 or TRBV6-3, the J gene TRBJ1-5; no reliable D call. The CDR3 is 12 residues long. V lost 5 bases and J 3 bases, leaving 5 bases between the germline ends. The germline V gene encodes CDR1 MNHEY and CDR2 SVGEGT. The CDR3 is CASSEDNQPQHF. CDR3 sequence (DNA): TGTGCCAGCAGTGAGGACAATCAGCCCCAGCATTTT.

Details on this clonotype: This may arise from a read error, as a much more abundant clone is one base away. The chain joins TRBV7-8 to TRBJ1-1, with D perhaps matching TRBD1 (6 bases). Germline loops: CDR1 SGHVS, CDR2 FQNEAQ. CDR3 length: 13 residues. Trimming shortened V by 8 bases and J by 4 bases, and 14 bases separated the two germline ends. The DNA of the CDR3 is TGTGCCAGCGGCCCAGGACAGCTCACTGAAGCTTTCTTT. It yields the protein CASGPGQLTEAFF.

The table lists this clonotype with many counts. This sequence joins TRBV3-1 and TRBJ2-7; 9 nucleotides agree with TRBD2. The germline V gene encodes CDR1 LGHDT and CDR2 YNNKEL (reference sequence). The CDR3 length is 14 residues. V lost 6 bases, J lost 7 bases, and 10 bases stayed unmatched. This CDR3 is CASRPLAGAGEQYF. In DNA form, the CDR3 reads TGTGCCAGCAGGCCCTTAGCGGGAGCTGGAGAGCAGTACTTC.

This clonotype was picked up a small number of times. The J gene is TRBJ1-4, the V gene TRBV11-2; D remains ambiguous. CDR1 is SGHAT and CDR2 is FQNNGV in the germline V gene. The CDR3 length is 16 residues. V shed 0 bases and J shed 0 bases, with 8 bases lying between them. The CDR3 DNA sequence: TGTGCCAGCAGCTTAGAGGGGATCGCAACTAATGAAAAACTGTTTTTT. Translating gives CASSLEGIATNEKLFF.

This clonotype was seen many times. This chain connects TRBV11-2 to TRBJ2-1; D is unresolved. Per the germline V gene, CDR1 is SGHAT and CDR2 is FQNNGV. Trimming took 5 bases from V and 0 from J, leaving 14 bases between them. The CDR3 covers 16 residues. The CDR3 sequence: CASSVIGPNSYNEQFF. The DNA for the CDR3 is TGTGCCAGCAGCGTCATCGGGCCTAACTCCTACAATGAGCAGTTCTTC.

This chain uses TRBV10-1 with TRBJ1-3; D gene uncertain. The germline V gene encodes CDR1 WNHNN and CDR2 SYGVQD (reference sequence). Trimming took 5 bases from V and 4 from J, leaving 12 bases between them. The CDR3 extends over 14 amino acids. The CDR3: CASSPGTPGNTIYF. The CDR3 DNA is TGCGCCAGCAGTCCAGGCACCCCCGGAAACACCATATATTTT.

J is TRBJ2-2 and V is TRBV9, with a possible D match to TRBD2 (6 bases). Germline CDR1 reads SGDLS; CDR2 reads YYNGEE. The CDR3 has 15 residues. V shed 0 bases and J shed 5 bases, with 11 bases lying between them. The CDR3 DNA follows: TGTGCCAGCAGCGTAGAGACGGGAGCGACCGGGGAGCTGTTTTTT. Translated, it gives CASSVETGATGELFF. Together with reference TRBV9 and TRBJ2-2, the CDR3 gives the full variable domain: DSGVTQTPKHLITATGQRVTLRCSPRSGDLSVYWYQQSLDQGLQFLIQYYNGEERAKGNILERFSAQQFPDLHSELNLSSLELGDSALYFCASSVETGATGELFFGEGSRLTVL.

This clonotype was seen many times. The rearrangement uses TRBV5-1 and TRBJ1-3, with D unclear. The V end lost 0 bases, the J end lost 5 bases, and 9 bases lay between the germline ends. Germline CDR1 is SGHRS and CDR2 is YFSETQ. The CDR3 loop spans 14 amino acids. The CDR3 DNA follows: TGCGCCAGCAGCTTGGAAGGCCCGCGAAACACCATATATTTT. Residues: CASSLEGPRNTIYF.

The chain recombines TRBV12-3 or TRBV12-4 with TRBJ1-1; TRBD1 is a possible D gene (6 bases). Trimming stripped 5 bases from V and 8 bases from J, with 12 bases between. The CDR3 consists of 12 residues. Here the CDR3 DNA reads TGTGCCAGCAGTAGCCGGGGGCAAGAAGCTTTCTTT. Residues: CASSSRGQEAFF.

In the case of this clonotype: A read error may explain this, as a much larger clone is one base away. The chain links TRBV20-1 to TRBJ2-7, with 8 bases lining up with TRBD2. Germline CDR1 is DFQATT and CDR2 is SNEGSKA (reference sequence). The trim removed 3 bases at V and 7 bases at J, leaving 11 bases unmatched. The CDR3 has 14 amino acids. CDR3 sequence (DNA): TGCAGTGCTAGTTGGGCGGGAGGCGGCTATGAGCAGTACTTC. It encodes CSASWAGGGYEQYF.

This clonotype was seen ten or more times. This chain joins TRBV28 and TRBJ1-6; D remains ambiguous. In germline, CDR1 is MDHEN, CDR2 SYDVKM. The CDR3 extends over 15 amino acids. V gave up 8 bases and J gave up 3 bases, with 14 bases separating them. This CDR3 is CASGQAGLYNSPLHF. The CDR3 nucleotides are TGTGCCAGCGGCCAAGCAGGCCTCTATAATTCACCCCTCCACTTT.

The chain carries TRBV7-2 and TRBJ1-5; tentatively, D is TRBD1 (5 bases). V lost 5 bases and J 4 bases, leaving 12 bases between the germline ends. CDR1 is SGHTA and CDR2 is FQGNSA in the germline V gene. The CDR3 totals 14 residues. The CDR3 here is CASSDDRANQPQHF. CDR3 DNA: TGTGCCAGCAGCGATGACAGAGCGAATCAGCCCCAGCATTTT.

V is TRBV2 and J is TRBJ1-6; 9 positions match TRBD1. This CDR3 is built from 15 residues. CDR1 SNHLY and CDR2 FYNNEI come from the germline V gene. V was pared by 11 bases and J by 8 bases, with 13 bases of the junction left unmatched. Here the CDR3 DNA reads TGTGCCGTTCTCCCCGGGACAGGGTGGGATTCACCCCTCCACTTT. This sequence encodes CAVLPGTGWDSPLHF.

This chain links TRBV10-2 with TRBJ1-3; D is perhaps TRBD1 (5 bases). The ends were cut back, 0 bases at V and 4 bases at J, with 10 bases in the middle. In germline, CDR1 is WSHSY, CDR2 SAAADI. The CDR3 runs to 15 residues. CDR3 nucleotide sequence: TGCGCCAGCAGTGAGTCGGAGGCAGGGGGAAACACCATATATTTT. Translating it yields CASSESEAGGNTIYF.

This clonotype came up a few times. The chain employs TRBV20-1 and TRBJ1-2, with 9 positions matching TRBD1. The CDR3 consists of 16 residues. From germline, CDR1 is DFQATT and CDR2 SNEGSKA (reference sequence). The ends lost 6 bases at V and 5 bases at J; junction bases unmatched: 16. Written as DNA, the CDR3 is TGCAGTGCCAGAACCGGGACAGGGACCCGGGGTTATGGCTACACCTTC. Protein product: CSARTGTGTRGYGYTF.

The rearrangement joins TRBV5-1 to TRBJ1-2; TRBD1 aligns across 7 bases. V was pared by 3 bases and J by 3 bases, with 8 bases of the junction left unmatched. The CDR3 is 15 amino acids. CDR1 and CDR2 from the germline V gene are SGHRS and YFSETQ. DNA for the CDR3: TGCGCCAGCAGCTCGTGGGAGGGGGCAGACTATGGCTACACCTTC. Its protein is CASSSWEGADYGYTF.

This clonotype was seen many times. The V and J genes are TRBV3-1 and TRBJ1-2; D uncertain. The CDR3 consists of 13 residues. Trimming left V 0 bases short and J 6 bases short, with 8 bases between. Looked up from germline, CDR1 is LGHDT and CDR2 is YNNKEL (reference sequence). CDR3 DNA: TGTGCCAGCAGCCAAGATCATTGGGATGGCTACACCTTC. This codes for CASSQDHWDGYTF.

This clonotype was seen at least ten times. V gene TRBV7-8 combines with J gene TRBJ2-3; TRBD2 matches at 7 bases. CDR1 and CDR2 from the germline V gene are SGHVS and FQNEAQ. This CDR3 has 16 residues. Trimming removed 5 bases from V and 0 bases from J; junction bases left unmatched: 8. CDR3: CASSSGISTSTDTQYF. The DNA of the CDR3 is TGTGCCAGCAGCAGCGGGATATCCACTAGCACAGATACGCAGTATTTT.

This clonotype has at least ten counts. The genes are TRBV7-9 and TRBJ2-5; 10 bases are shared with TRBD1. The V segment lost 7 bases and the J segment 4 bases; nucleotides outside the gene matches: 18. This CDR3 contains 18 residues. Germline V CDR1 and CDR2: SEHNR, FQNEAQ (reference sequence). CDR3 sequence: CASTQDPLRDRGTETQYF. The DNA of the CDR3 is TGTGCCAGCACCCAAGACCCCCTCCGGGACAGGGGAACAGAGACCCAGTACTTC.

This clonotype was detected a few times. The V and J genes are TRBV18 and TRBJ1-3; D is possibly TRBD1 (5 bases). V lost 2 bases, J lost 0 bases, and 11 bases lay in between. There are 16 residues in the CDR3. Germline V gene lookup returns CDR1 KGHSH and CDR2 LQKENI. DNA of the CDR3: TGTGCCAGCTCACCATGGGGCACGGACTCTGGAAACACCATATATTTT. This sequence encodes CASSPWGTDSGNTIYF.

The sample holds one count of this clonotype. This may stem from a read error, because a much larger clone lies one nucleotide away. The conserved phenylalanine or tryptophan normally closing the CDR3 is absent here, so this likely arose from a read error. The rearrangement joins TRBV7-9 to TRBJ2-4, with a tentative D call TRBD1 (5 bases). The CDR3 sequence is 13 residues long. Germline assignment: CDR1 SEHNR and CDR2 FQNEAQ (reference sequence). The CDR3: CASSLGWGNIQYY. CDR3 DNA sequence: TGTGCTAGCAGCTTAGGGTGGGGCAACATTCAGTACTAC.

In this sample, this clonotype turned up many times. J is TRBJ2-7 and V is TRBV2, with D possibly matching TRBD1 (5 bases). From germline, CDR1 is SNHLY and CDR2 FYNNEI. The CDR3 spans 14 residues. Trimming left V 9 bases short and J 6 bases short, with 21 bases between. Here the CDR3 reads CASDTGAKISEQYF. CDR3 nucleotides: TGTGCCAGTGACACTGGGGCTAAAATTTCCGAGCAGTACTTC.